Shown below are 24 T cell receptor beta chains from a single sample sequenced in a study of blood T cell repertoires in COVID-19. Sequencing was performed with immunoSEQ multiplex PCR; in TCRdb, only in-frame clones are kept and a portion is missing. This table has fewer than 70,000 clones, 85% to 90% appearing once. Sample: peripheral blood. Receptors originate from a man aged 50-60 years with active COVID-19.

The J gene is TRBJ1-2, the V gene TRBV9, with 7 bases lining up with TRBD1. V dropped 0 bases and J dropped 4; count of bases not matched to a gene: 3. The germline gives CDR1 SGDLS, CDR2 YYNGEE. This CDR3 is built from 14 residues. The CDR3 coding sequence is TGTGCCAGCAGCGTAGAGACAGGGCTCTATGGCTACACCTTC. Translation: CASSVETGLYGYTF.

The chain recombines TRBV3-1 (or the pseudogene TRBV3-2) with TRBJ2-7; 10 bases match TRBD1. J gave up 2 bases and V 6 bases, and 4 bases lay outside the gene matches. This CDR3 region has 14 residues. The germline gives CDR1 LGHDT, CDR2 YNNKEL (reference sequence). The CDR3 DNA reads TGTGCCAGCAGTACCGGGACAGGGGCCTACGAGCAGTACTTC. Translation gives CASSTGTGAYEQYF.

The rearrangement links TRBV9 to TRBJ2-3; D not resolved. Deletions cut 0 bases from V and 4 bases from J, with 9 bases between. The CDR3 runs 14 residues. Germline CDR1 is SGDLS and CDR2 is YYNGEE. This CDR3 is CASSVEVSPDTQYF. The CDR3, as DNA: TGTGCCAGCAGCGTAGAAGTAAGCCCAGATACGCAGTATTTT.

The V call is TRBV21-1, the J call TRBJ1-2. TRBV21-1 counts as a pseudogene. This CDR3 is built from 11 residues. CDR3 amino acids: CARHPGGGYTF. As DNA, the CDR3 is TGTGCCCGCCACCCCGGCGGTGGCTACACCTTC.

Only one count was recorded for this clone. The chain has TRBV5-1 and TRBJ2-1, with TRBD2 identical over 8 bases. CDR1 is SGHRS and CDR2 is YFSETQ in the germline V gene. The CDR3 has 14 amino acids. The trim removed 0 bases at V and 8 bases at J, leaving 4 bases unmatched. The CDR3 bases are TGCGCCAGCAGCTTGGACGGGGGGGCCGATGAGCAGTTCTTC. Its protein is CASSLDGGADEQFF.

J is TRBJ2-2 and V is TRBV24-1, with D tentatively TRBD1 (6 bases). The CDR3 loop spans 16 amino acids. V was clipped by 0 bases and J by 3 bases, with 10 bases between them. CDR1 and CDR2 from the germline V gene are KGHDR and SFDVKD. The CDR3 loop reads CATSDLDRRYTGELFF. CDR3 DNA: TGTGCCACCAGTGATTTGGACAGGCGATACACCGGGGAGCTGTTTTTT.

This clone appeared a few times. The gene calls are TRBV19 and TRBJ1-1; 9 bases align to TRBD1. The CDR3 has 16 amino acids. The trim removed 5 bases at V and 0 bases at J, leaving 7 bases unmatched. Germline assignment: CDR1 LNHDA and CDR2 SQIVND (reference sequence). The CDR3: CASSLTGTGMNTEAFF. CDR3 coding DNA: TGTGCCAGTAGTCTTACCGGGACAGGGATGAACACTGAAGCTTTCTTT.

The chain combines TRBV14 with TRBJ2-1; possibly TRBD2 for D (5 bases). This CDR3 region has 12 residues. CDR1 and CDR2 from the germline V gene are SGHDN and FVKESK. V was clipped by 1 base and J by 12 bases, with 10 bases between them. The DNA for the CDR3 is TGTGCCAGCAGCCAAGCCTCGGGGTTGCAGTTCTTC. Its protein product is CASSQASGLQFF.

The chain is built from TRBV4-1 and TRBJ1-6; no firm D call. CDR1 is MGHRA, CDR2 YSYEKL, per germline. Trimming stripped 0 bases from V and 0 bases from J, with 12 bases between. CDR3 length: 18 amino acids. CDR3 nucleotides: TGCGCCAGCAGCCAAGAAGATCCAAACAGCTCCTATAATTCACCCCTCCACTTT. It yields the protein CASSQEDPNSSYNSPLHF.

The chain carries TRBV6-4 and TRBJ2-1; D perhaps matches TRBD2 (7 bases). V was clipped by 3 bases and J by 3 bases, with 12 bases between them. Germline CDR1 is MRHNA and CDR2 is SNTAGT. The CDR3 sequence is 15 residues long. CDR3 nucleotides: TGTGCCAGCAGTGAACGGGGGGCCCTCTACAATGAGCAGTTCTTC. Protein: CASSERGALYNEQFF.

This clone has only one observation. This chain links TRBV18 with TRBJ2-5; 7 bases align to TRBD2. Germline trimming cut 3 bases from V and 4 bases from J; bases unmatched to any gene: 8. Germline V lookup: CDR1 KGHSH, CDR2 LQKENI. CDR3 length: 15 residues. This chain's CDR3 is CASSPPGGSTETQYF. CDR3 in DNA: TGTGCCAGCTCACCCCCGGGAGGTTCCACAGAGACCCAGTACTTC.

The V call is TRBV6-5, the J call TRBJ1-6, with D possibly matching TRBD1 (6 bases). The germline V and J ends were trimmed by 7 bases and 7 bases, with 17 bases remaining between them. Per germline, CDR1 MNHEY and CDR2 SVGAGI. The CDR3 consists of 15 residues. The CDR3 DNA sequence: TGTGCCAGCACCTTCGGACAGCCTGGGAATTCACCCCTCCACTTT. Its protein is CASTFGQPGNSPLHF.

The V and J genes are TRBV5-6 and TRBJ1-1, with 7 bases identical to TRBD1. Germline values: CDR1 SGHDT, CDR2 YYEEEE. The V and J ends lost 2 bases and 11 bases, in that order; junction bases with no gene match: 9. This CDR3 spans 13 amino acids. CDR3 sequence (DNA): TGTGCCAGCAGCTTCGGGACAGATAGTTTGGCTTTCTTT. Protein sequence: CASSFGTDSLAFF.

The chain joins TRBV5-1 to TRBJ1-5; 9 nucleotides agree with TRBD1. Trimming took 4 bases from V and 0 from J; bases not matched to a gene: 5. Germline V CDR1 and CDR2: SGHRS, YFSETQ. This CDR3 region has 16 residues. The CDR3 region has the DNA TGCGCCAGCAGCCTAGGGACAGGGAATAGCAATCAGCCCCAGCATTTT. It codes for CASSLGTGNSNQPQHF.

The rearrangement uses TRBV7-8 and TRBJ1-5; TRBD1 is a possible D gene (6 bases). V was shortened by 5 bases and J by 3 bases, with 20 bases between the two germline ends. Germline-derived CDR1 and CDR2 are SGHVS and FQNEAQ. The CDR3 has 17 residues. The CDR3 nucleotides are TGTGCCAGCAGCCTACAGGACAGATCTCGGAACAATCAGCCCCAGCATTTT. This codes for CASSLQDRSRNNQPQHF.

Comments on this clone: Different DNA sequences within this sample yield the same CDR3. The gene calls are TRBV20-1 and TRBJ2-3, with D possibly matching TRBD1 (6 bases). V was pared by 5 bases and J by 5 bases, with 8 bases between. Per the germline V gene, CDR1 is DFQATT and CDR2 is SNEGSKA (reference sequence). The length of the CDR3 is 11 residues. CDR3 loop: CSALGGDTQYF. CDR3 coding DNA: TGCAGTGCTTTAGGGGGAGATACGCAGTATTTT.

The V call is TRBV6-2 or TRBV6-3, the J call TRBJ2-1; D unclear. Trimming removed 6 bases from V and 0 bases from J, with 12 bases in between. Germline V gives CDR1 MNHEY, CDR2 SVGEGT. This CDR3 has 15 residues. CDR3 coding DNA: TGTGCCAGCAGCACAGCAGATTCCTCCTACAATGAGCAGTTCTTC. Amino acids: CASSTADSSYNEQFF.

DNA of the CDR3: TGTGCCAGCAGTGATACAGGTCGCGGTGGCTACACCTTC. It specifies CASSDTGRGGYTF. The chain recombines TRBV25-1 with TRBJ1-2, with a weak D call TRBD1 (5 bases). Germline V CDR1 and CDR2: MGHDK, SYGVNS. The V and J ends lost 3 bases and 7 bases respectively, with 12 bases between them. There are 13 residues in the CDR3.

This clone was observed a single time. The J gene is TRBJ2-7, the V gene TRBV30; a weak D match, TRBD2 (6 bases). The CDR3 extends over 12 amino acids. Trimming left V 5 bases short and J 1 base short, with 9 bases between. Germline-derived CDR1 and CDR2 are GTSNPN and SVGIG (reference sequence). The CDR3: CAWGGLSYEQYF. The DNA for the CDR3 is TGTGCCTGGGGGGGACTGTCCTACGAGCAGTACTTC.

V usage is TRBV6-5 and J usage is TRBJ1-3, with 9 bases lining up with TRBD1. This CDR3 is built from 13 residues. V trimming: 8 bases; J trimming: 2 bases; junction bases outside the gene matches: 1. The germline gives CDR1 MNHEY, CDR2 SVGAGI. CDR3 sequence: CASGTGTGNTIYF. As DNA, the CDR3 is TGTGCCAGCGGGACAGGGACTGGAAACACCATATATTTT.

The V call is TRBV9, the J call TRBJ2-1, with D possibly matching TRBD2 (7 bases). This CDR3 spans 15 amino acids. Germline values: CDR1 SGDLS, CDR2 YYNGEE. Trimming stripped 7 bases from V and 4 bases from J, with 18 bases between. The CDR3 DNA reads TGTGCCAGCGGCCGGGGAGGGGGGCAATACAATGAGCAGTTCTTC. Protein: CASGRGGGQYNEQFF. The full variable domain, rest sourced from reference TRBV9 and TRBJ2-1, is DSGVTQTPKHLITATGQRVTLRCSPRSGDLSVYWYQQSLDQGLQFLIQYYNGEERAKGNILERFSAQQFPDLHSELNLSSLELGDSALYFCASGRGGGQYNEQFFGPGTRLTVL.

This sequence joins TRBV6-5 and TRBJ2-7; D might be TRBD2 (5 bases). The CDR3 is made up of 13 amino acids. Germline assignment: CDR1 MNHEY and CDR2 SVGAGI. Trimming took off 5 bases at V and 1 base at J, with 9 bases between the two ends. Here the CDR3 DNA reads TGTGCCAGCAGTACAACGGGGTCCTACGAGCAGTACTTC. Amino acid sequence: CASSTTGSYEQYF.

This clone has just one count. V gene TRBV9 combines with J gene TRBJ2-7, with D tentatively TRBD1 (6 bases). V was clipped by 3 bases and J by 6 bases, with 19 bases between them. The length of the CDR3 is 15 residues. Germline V gene lookup returns CDR1 SGDLS and CDR2 YYNGEE. The DNA for the CDR3 is TGTGCCAGCAGCGCGAAAGAATGGACAGTTTCCGAGCAGTACTTC. Translation gives CASSAKEWTVSEQYF.

A note on this clone: This same CDR3 is encoded by further DNA sequences in the sample. V is TRBV4-1 and J is TRBJ2-6, with 10 positions matching TRBD1. From germline, CDR1 is MGHRA and CDR2 YSYEKL. The CDR3 length is 20 residues. The trim removed 4 bases at V and 4 bases at J, leaving 16 bases unmatched. As DNA, the CDR3 is TGCGCCAGCAGCCCCAGGGACAGGGGCATTCGGGTGGAGGGGGCCAACGTCCTGACTTTC. Translation gives CASSPRDRGIRVEGANVLTF.